In its sample, the clone carrying this T cell receptor (beta chain) was seen a few times. Its antigen is not identified. The germline V gene has CDR1 MDHEN and CDR2 SYDVKM. The CDR3 totals 15 residues. Trimming at V came to 5 bases and at J to 1 base, leaving 5 bases not matched to a gene. These data originate in a study of T cell repertoires in cytomegalovirus infection. Regarding the study as a whole: HLA-C-restricted CMV-specific TCR beta clonotypes prevailed in the ex vivo response.

Each CDR3 protein gets one entry after TCRdb re-called the reads with MiXCR. The table lists 630,000 or so distinct CDR3 sequences, around 24% of them singletons. The sequenced sample consisted of CD8+ T cells from PBMCs. This sequence was found in a human donor in good health (CMV status not recorded). Some clones in this sample may be carry-over from other donors' samples. This chain connects TRBV28 to TRBJ1-1, with 9 positions matching TRBD1. This CDR3 is CASSIHRGPNTEAFF. Written as DNA, the CDR3 is TGTGCCAGCAGTATTCACAGGGGGCCGAACACTGAAGCTTTCTTT.